The 20 T cell receptor beta chains presented below share a single source sample, sequenced in a study of T cells in women clearing cervical HPV infection. Using immunoSEQ multiplex PCR, the repertoire was profiled, and TCRdb retains in-frame clones only, with some absent. The sample has some 40,000 clones, and its top ten clones hold 0.95% to 1.5%. Sequences were obtained from blood buffy coat. The receptors here all came from a woman aged 18-70 years with a cervical HPV16 infection that either progressed to CIN3+ or cleared (not recorded which).

Comment on this clone: The sequence runs out 3 residues before the end of the CDR3; the remainder is reconstructed from the germline J gene. J is TRBJ2-5 and V is TRBV5-1; the D gene is possibly TRBD2 (6 bases). The CDR3 consists of 15 residues. Per the germline V gene, CDR1 is SGHRS and CDR2 is YFSETQ. V lost 4 bases to trimming and J lost 2 bases, with 15 bases between them. CDR3 in amino acids: CASSRLGGKQETQYF. The CDR3 bases that were read are TGCGCCAGCAGCCGGCTCGGGGGAAAACAAGAGACC.

On this clone itself: The read gets to within 3 residues of the CDR3 end, and the germline J gene fills in the rest. The chain is built from TRBV20-1 and TRBJ2-7, with a tentative D call TRBD1 (6 bases). This CDR3 is 15 amino acids long. Germline CDR1 DFQATT, CDR2 SNEGSKA (reference sequence). Deletions cut 0 bases from V and 0 bases from J, with 12 bases between. The CDR3 loop is CSARDQTGSSYEQYF. The CDR3 DNA, read in part, is TGCAGTGCTAGAGATCAAACAGGGAGCTCCTACGAG.

As regards this clone: The CDR3 goes on 3 residues after the read ends, and that part is filled in from the germline J gene. The rearrangement links TRBV5-5 to TRBJ1-5; 8 bases match TRBD1. The CDR3 is made up of 15 amino acids. CDR1 is SGHKS, CDR2 YYEKEE, per germline (reference sequence). Unmatched junction bases numbered 6, after V lost 4 bases and J lost 3 bases. The part of the CDR3 DNA that was read is TGTGCCAGCAGCAGCGGACAGGGCTACAATCAGCCC. It specifies CASSSGQGYNQP. The whole CDR3 region reads CASSSGQGYNQPQHF.

Regarding this clone: The sequence runs out 3 residues before the end of the CDR3; the remainder is reconstructed from the germline J gene. V gene TRBV19 combines with J gene TRBJ2-7, with D possibly being TRBD2 (6 bases). The CDR3 has 16 amino acids. Deletions cut 0 bases from V and 0 bases from J, with 12 bases between. The germline V gene has CDR1 LNHDA and CDR2 SQIVND (reference sequence). CDR3 protein: CASSIDRSGSSYEQYF. CDR3 DNA (partial): TGTGCCAGTAGTATAGACCGTAGCGGCAGCTCCTACGAG.

On this clone: The read comes to an end 3 residues before the CDR3 does, leaving the germline J gene to fill in the end. V is TRBV14 and J is TRBJ2-3, with 7 bases matching TRBD1. Germline V gene sequence: CDR1 SGHDN, CDR2 FVKESK. This CDR3 is built from 15 residues. CDR3 DNA, as far as it was read: TGTGCCAGCAGCGACAGGGATTTTAGCAATCAGCCG. This codes for CASSDRDFSNQP. The full CDR3 is CASSDRDFSNQPQYF.

The sequenced part of the CDR3 DNA is TGCGCCAGCAGCTCCGGGACAGCTGCAACTAATGAAAAA. Protein product: CASSSGTAATNEK. The entire CDR3 protein reads CASSSGTAATNEKLFF. The chain joins TRBV5-1 to TRBJ1-4, with 7 bases fitting TRBD1. The read terminates 3 residues before the CDR3 end, so the remaining end is supplied by the germline J gene. The junction had 5 bases not matched to a gene; V was cut back by 3 bases and J by 0 bases. The CDR3 length is 16 residues. Germline assignment: CDR1 SGHRS and CDR2 YFSETQ.

Remarks on this clone: The read comes to an end 3 residues before the CDR3 does, leaving the germline J gene to fill in the end. The chain uses TRBV7-9 and TRBJ1-2; D is unclear. V lost 5 bases to trimming and J lost 0 bases, with 13 bases between them. The germline gives CDR1 SEHNR, CDR2 FQNEAQ (reference sequence). The CDR3 extends over 15 amino acids. Incomplete CDR3 DNA: TGTGCCAGCAGCCCCTCCCTGTCGGCTAACTATGGC. Translating it yields CASSPSLSANYG. The full-length CDR3 reads as CASSPSLSANYGYTF.

A remark on this clone: The read finishes 3 residues shy of the CDR3 end, and the germline J gene is used to complete it. This chain joins TRBV7-3 and TRBJ2-1; 13 nucleotides agree with TRBD2. Germline-derived CDR1 and CDR2 are SGHTA and FQGTGA. CDR3 size: 15 residues. The ends lost 1 base at V and 6 bases at J; junction bases unmatched: 0. Incomplete CDR3 DNA: TGTGCCAGCAGCTTAAGACTAGCGGGAGGCAATGAG. Residues: CASSLRLAGGNE. The whole CDR3 protein reads CASSLRLAGGNEQFF.

In regard to this clone: Read coverage stops 3 residues before the CDR3 terminus; the germline J gene supplies the remainder. The chain links TRBV29-1 to TRBJ1-4; 9 bases map to TRBD1. The CDR3 is made up of 15 amino acids. Trimming at V came to 4 bases and at J to 4 bases, leaving 7 bases not matched to a gene. CDR1 is SQVTM, CDR2 ANQGSEA, per germline. The CDR3 loop is CSVGQTGGFNEKLFF. The DNA read from the CDR3 is TGCAGCGTTGGGCAGACAGGGGGGTTTAATGAAAAA.

Points on this clone: The read halts 3 residues ahead of the CDR3 end, with the missing end drawn from the germline J gene. The chain joins TRBV11-2 to TRBJ2-7, with a possible D match to TRBD1 (5 bases). This CDR3 comprises 14 residues. Germline-derived CDR1 and CDR2 are SGHAT and FQNNGV. V was clipped by 5 bases and J by 2 bases, with 13 bases between them. This CDR3 reads CASSRDSAAYEQYF. CDR3 DNA (partial): TGTGCCAGCAGCCGAGACAGTGCCGCCTACGAG.

Of note for this clone: With the read ending 3 residues before the CDR3 end, the germline J gene is used to fill in that end. The J gene is TRBJ2-1, the V gene TRBV20-1; D remains unclear. Germline assignment: CDR1 DFQATT and CDR2 SNEGSKA (reference sequence). V was pared by 5 bases and J by 4 bases, with 21 bases between. The CDR3 is 16 amino acids. CDR3 in amino acids: CSAQPQRPDFYNEQFF. CDR3 DNA, as far as it was read: TGCAGTGCTCAGCCGCAGCGCCCAGATTTTTACAATGAG.

Details on this clone: Sequencing ends 3 residues short of the CDR3 end; the germline J gene provides the rest. The rearrangement uses TRBV10-3 and TRBJ1-2, with D tentatively TRBD1 (6 bases). The CDR3 is made up of 14 amino acids. The germline CDR1 and CDR2 sequences are ENHRY and SYGVKD. Between the trimmed V and J ends, which lost 4 bases and 2 bases, there was a span of 11 bases. The part of the CDR3 DNA that was read is TGTGCCATCAGTGCGCCGGGACAAAACTATGGC. Protein: CAISAPGQNYG. The entire CDR3 protein reads CAISAPGQNYGYTF.

As to this clone: The read ends 3 residues before the CDR3 terminus; that terminus is restored from the germline J gene. V is TRBV10-3 and J is TRBJ2-3; the D gene is possibly TRBD2 (6 bases). V gave up 7 bases and J gave up 4 bases, with 9 bases separating them. The germline gives CDR1 ENHRY, CDR2 SYGVKD. This CDR3 has 12 amino acids. The CDR3 here is CAIMGGSDTQYF. The CDR3 DNA, read in part, is TGTGCCATCATGGGGGGTTCAGATACG.

As regards this clone: The read falls 3 residues short of the CDR3 end, and the missing part is taken from the germline J gene. The V gene is TRBV19, the J gene TRBJ2-3; no clear D. Germline assignment: CDR1 LNHDA and CDR2 SQIVND (reference sequence). V lost 3 bases, J lost 3 bases, and 13 bases lay in between. This CDR3 is built from 15 residues. CDR3 in amino acids: CASSIESGMTDTQYF. The part of the CDR3 DNA that was read is TGTGCCAGTAGTATCGAATCTGGCATGACAGATACG.

Points on this clone: The CDR3 extends 3 residues past the end of the read, so its final part is completed from the germline J gene. The chain carries TRBV2 and TRBJ2-1; 7 nucleotides agree with TRBD2. Germline CDR1 reads SNHLY; CDR2 reads FYNNEI. The CDR3 consists of 13 residues. Trimming at V came to 10 bases and at J to 4 bases, leaving 7 bases not matched to a gene. The DNA read from the CDR3 is TGTGCCATCGGGGGGACGGGGTACAATGAG. Translating it yields CAIGGTGYNE. The whole CDR3 region reads CAIGGTGYNEQFF.

About this clone itself: The CDR3 is cut off 3 residues early in the read; its end comes from the germline J gene. The J gene is TRBJ1-5, the V gene TRBV10-3; 8 bases are shared with TRBD1. This CDR3 region has 14 residues. With 5 bases clipped from V and 3 bases from J, the junction kept 3 bases outside the gene matches. Per germline, CDR1 ENHRY and CDR2 SYGVKD. Here the CDR3 reads CAISWDRNNQPQHF. Partial CDR3 DNA: TGTGCCATCAGTTGGGACAGGAACAATCAGCCC.

Notes on this clone: The CDR3 end falls 3 residues outside the read, so it is completed with the germline J gene. This chain joins TRBV7-2 and TRBJ2-7, with D uncertain. Germline CDR1 and CDR2: SGHTA and FQGNSA. With 0 bases removed from V and 1 base from J, the gap between germline ends came to 7 bases. The CDR3 is made up of 14 amino acids. CDR3 DNA (partial): TGTGCCAGCAGCTTAGCAGGGTTGTCCTACGAG. Residues: CASSLAGLSYE. Given in full, the CDR3 is CASSLAGLSYEQYF.

On this clone itself: The read stops 3 residues short of the end of the CDR3; the missing end is completed from the germline J gene. The V gene is TRBV2, the J gene TRBJ2-3; 15 bases fit TRBD2. Germline-derived CDR1 and CDR2 are SNHLY and FYNNEI. Trimming removed 6 bases from V and 6 bases from J; junction bases left unmatched: 13. This CDR3 has 18 residues. The CDR3 loop is CASSRRGLAGGAPDTQYF. CDR3 DNA, as far as it was read: TGTGCCAGCAGCAGACGGGGACTAGCGGGGGGAGCGCCGGATACG.

As for this clone: The read gets to within 3 residues of the CDR3 end, and the germline J gene fills in the rest. The gene calls are TRBV10-2 and TRBJ2-1; tentatively, D is TRBD1 (5 bases). The V end was cut by 4 bases, the J end by 8 bases, with 9 bases between. Per the germline V gene, CDR1 is WSHSY and CDR2 is SAAADI. This CDR3 has 12 amino acids. The CDR3 sequence is CASSASGYEQFF. The sequenced part of the CDR3 DNA is TGCGCCAGCAGTGCCTCAGGGTATGAG.

To note about this clone: The missing CDR3 end, 3 residues past where the read stops, is filled in from the germline J gene. The V gene is TRBV7-3, the J gene TRBJ1-1; D is uncertain. The V end was cut by 4 bases, the J end by 0 bases, with 6 bases between. The CDR3 loop spans 13 amino acids. Germline loops: CDR1 SGHTA, CDR2 FQGTGA. The CDR3 bases that were read are TGTGCCAGCAGCTCGGGGTTGAACACTGAA. This encodes CASSSGLNTE. The full-length CDR3 reads as CASSSGLNTEAFF.